The 15 T cell receptor beta chains below all came from one sample that was sequenced in a study of CXCR3-negative and CXCR3-positive naive CD8 T cells. The authors prepared UMI-labeled TRB cDNA libraries by 5' RACE. Reanalyzing the 5' RACE reads, TCRdb keeps one entry per CDR3 protein, without DNA. This sample's table has around 120,000 distinct CDR3 sequences. Which antigens these TCRs recognize remains unknown. Study results and caveats: TRB CDR3s of CXCR3-positive naive cells were more hydrophobic than those of CXCR3-negative naive cells.

The material sequenced was naive CXCR3+ CD8+ T cells from blood. Subset indicated: CD45RO-CCR7+CD27+CD95- naive CD8+ T cells expressing CXCR3 (TNR3+). These TCRs come from a human donor in good health. Some clones in this sample may be carry-over from other donors' samples.

V gene TRBV27 combines with J gene TRBJ2-5; TCRdb designates TRBD2, a call that cannot be tested without DNA. This CDR3 region has 17 residues. Germline V gene sequence: CDR1 MNHEY, CDR2 SMNVEV (reference sequence). Here the CDR3 reads CASSLSFLAGGEETQYF.

This chain uses TRBV5-5 with TRBJ2-7; absent DNA, TCRdb's TRBD1 call cannot be checked. This CDR3 region has 19 residues. In germline, CDR1 is SGHKS, CDR2 YYEKEE (reference sequence). CDR3: CASSRMTEKPGEGFGEQYF.

The genes are TRBV20-1 and TRBJ2-7; with no DNA, the TCRdb D assignment of TRBD2 cannot be verified. CDR3 size: 13 residues. CDR1 and CDR2 from the germline V gene are DFQATT and SNEGSKA (reference sequence). The CDR3 loop reads CSAQTSGRYEQYF.

The chain carries TRBV5-5 and TRBJ1-2. The CDR3 is made up of 14 amino acids. Germline-derived CDR1 and CDR2 are SGHKS and YYEKEE (reference sequence). The CDR3 spells CASSLETGYYGYTF. Full variable domain (rest looked up from reference TRBV5-5 and TRBJ1-2): DAGVTQSPTHLIKTRGQQVTLRCSPISGHKSVSWYQQVLGQGPQFIFQYYEKEERGRGNFPDRFSARQFPNYSSELNVNALLLGDSALYLCASSLETGYYGYTFGSGTRLTVV.

The CDR3 protein is CASIQGQDMNTEAFF. The gene calls are TRBV4-2 and TRBJ1-1. Germline-derived CDR1 and CDR2 are LGHNA and YNFKEQ. This CDR3 has 15 residues.

The chain employs TRBV15 and TRBJ2-4; absent DNA, TCRdb's TRBD1 call cannot be checked. CDR1 is LNHNV and CDR2 is YYDKDF in the germline V gene (reference sequence). This CDR3 has 16 amino acids. The CDR3 loop reads CATSRDLETGESIQYF.

The chain combines TRBV7-9 with TRBJ1-2; lacking DNA, the TRBD1 call made by TCRdb goes unchecked. CDR3 length: 13 amino acids. CDR1 is SEHNR and CDR2 is FQNEAQ in the germline V gene (reference sequence). CDR3 residues: CASSPAGSWDYTF.

This rearrangement joins TRBV6-2 or TRBV6-3 to TRBJ2-7; without DNA, the TCRdb call of TRBD2 cannot be checked. CDR3 length: 15 residues. The germline V gene encodes CDR1 MNHEY and CDR2 SVGEGT. CDR3 sequence reads: CASSYSGGGGYEQYF.

This chain joins TRBV12-3 or TRBV12-4 and TRBJ2-7; TCRdb's D gene call, TRBD2, goes unchecked for lack of DNA. The CDR3 loop spans 15 amino acids. This chain's CDR3 is CASSLNGGRVYEQYF.

The CDR3 region is CASSSTLADTQYF. The chain recombines TRBV7-7 with TRBJ2-3; the TCRdb call, TRBD2, lacks DNA for checking. The CDR3 loop spans 13 amino acids. Germline V gene data show CDR1 as SSHAT and CDR2 as FNYEAQ (reference sequence).

This CDR3 reads CASSFSLSTQETQYF. This sequence joins TRBV19 and TRBJ2-5. CDR1 LNHDA and CDR2 SQIVND come from the germline V gene (reference sequence). This CDR3 is 15 amino acids long.

The chain links TRBV29-1 to TRBJ2-5; no DNA is available, so the TRBD2 call from TCRdb remains unchecked. Germline V gives CDR1 SQVTM, CDR2 ANQGSEA. CDR3 length equals 16 residues. CDR3 region: CSVIWTSGGVQETQYF.

V and J are TRBV15 and TRBJ2-5; TCRdb's D call of TRBD2 is untestable without DNA. There are 14 residues in the CDR3. Germline V gives CDR1 LNHNV, CDR2 YYDKDF (reference sequence). CDR3 sequence: CATSRAGTPETQYF.

V is TRBV29-1 and J is TRBJ2-1; no DNA is available, so the TRBD2 call from TCRdb remains unchecked. Germline V gene sequence: CDR1 SQVTM, CDR2 ANQGSEA. The CDR3 sequence is 18 residues long. The CDR3 here is CSVERLAGGRSSYNEQFF.

The chain uses TRBV13 and TRBJ1-1; TCRdb proposes TRBD1, but this gene call is untestable without DNA. The CDR3 contains 11 residues. From germline, CDR1 is PRHDT and CDR2 FYEKMQ (reference sequence). The CDR3 protein is CASSFRGEAFF.